This T cell receptor beta chain was captured in a study of T cell responses to AZD1222 COVID-19 vaccine. Whole-study context: Second-dose recipients at about 4 or about 12 weeks were treated as one pooled group. Notes on the study in general: Every sample of the repertoires postdated the peak T cell response.

With respect to this clone: Its antigen remains unknown.

Using immunoSEQ multiplex PCR, the repertoire was profiled, and TCRdb retains in-frame clones only, with some absent. The data show approximately 70,000 clones, approximately 90% seen once. The CDR3 has 15 amino acids. In germline, CDR1 is SGHRS, CDR2 YFSETQ. V lost 4 bases to trimming and J lost 4 bases, with 15 bases between them. The chain has TRBV5-1 and TRBJ1-3; D might be TRBD1 (5 bases). Sequences were derived from peripheral blood, sampled on day 0 of AZD1222 vaccination. The TCR was taken from an adult in good health. CDR3 in DNA: TGCGCCAGCAGCCCTTCGGGACGGACAGGAAACACCATATATTTT. Amino acids: CASSPSGRTGNTIYF.